This entry lists 18 T cell receptor beta chains sequenced from one sample in a study of cytomegalovirus exposure and HLA in healthy donors. 60 Vbeta and 13 Jbeta primers were used in PCR. The data were produced by immunoSEQ multiplex PCR, yet TCRdb's version contains in-frame clones alone and is incomplete. The table lists approximately 210,000 clones, roughly 76% of them singletons, with roughly 2.1% in the top ten. Material: PBMCs. These receptors were collected from a woman in her twenties or thirties in good health and CMV-seropositive.

This chain uses TRBV10-3 with TRBJ2-1; TRBD2 matches 8 bases. The CDR3 has 14 residues. CDR1 ENHRY and CDR2 SYGVKD come from the germline V gene. The junction had 4 bases not matched to a gene; V was cut back by 3 bases and J by 6 bases. This CDR3 is CAISDGGLVNEQFF. DNA of the CDR3: TGTGCCATCAGTGATGGGGGACTAGTCAATGAGCAGTTCTTC.

The J gene is TRBJ1-2, the V gene TRBV2; 9 bases match TRBD1. The V and J ends lost 4 bases and 1 base, in that order; junction bases with no gene match: 4. The germline V gene encodes CDR1 SNHLY and CDR2 FYNNEI. The CDR3 loop spans 15 amino acids. The CDR3 region is CASSVGTGLNYGYTF. The CDR3 DNA reads TGTGCCAGCAGTGTCGGGACAGGGCTTAACTATGGCTACACCTTC.

The V gene is TRBV7-2, the J gene TRBJ2-1, with D tentatively TRBD2 (6 bases). Trimming removed 5 bases at V and 3 bases at J, with 14 bases between. The CDR3 is made up of 15 amino acids. From germline, CDR1 is SGHTA and CDR2 FQGNSA. This CDR3 reads CASSARGGIYNEQFF. The CDR3 DNA reads TGTGCCAGCAGCGCGCGGGGTGGGATCTACAATGAGCAGTTCTTC.

The chain has TRBV10-3 and TRBJ2-7; 10 nucleotides agree with TRBD2. Germline trimming cut 3 bases from V and 3 bases from J; bases unmatched to any gene: 8. This CDR3 region has 16 residues. Germline CDR1 is ENHRY and CDR2 is SYGVKD. CDR3 bases: TGTGCCATCAGTGATGGACTAGCGGAGACCATCTACGAGCAGTACTTC. Its protein product is CAISDGLAETIYEQYF.

V usage is TRBV2 and J usage is TRBJ2-3, with TRBD1 matching over 10 bases. The CDR3 is made up of 14 amino acids. In germline, CDR1 is SNHLY, CDR2 FYNNEI. V lost 10 bases, J lost 2 bases, and 6 bases stayed unmatched. In DNA form, the CDR3 reads TGTGCCATTCAGACAGGGGGCGTCACAGATACGCAGTATTTT. Its protein product is CAIQTGGVTDTQYF.

In DNA form, the CDR3 reads TGTGCCATCAGTGAGTCTGGGGGGGCGACGAGAGGCTACACCTTC. Translated: CAISESGGATRGYTF. The genes are TRBV10-3 and TRBJ1-2; perhaps TRBD1 as D (6 bases). The CDR3 runs to 15 residues. Per the germline V gene, CDR1 is ENHRY and CDR2 is SYGVKD. The ends were cut back, 0 bases at V and 8 bases at J, with 16 bases in the middle.

The CDR3 nucleotides are TGTGCCAGCAGCTGGGGGCATTCCTACGAGCAGTACTTC. Encoded protein: CASSWGHSYEQYF. V is TRBV7-8 and J is TRBJ2-7, with D perhaps matching TRBD1 (6 bases). There are 13 residues in the CDR3. Germline CDR1 SGHVS, CDR2 FQNEAQ. Trimming cost V 4 bases and J 1 base, with 8 bases left between them.

This sequence joins TRBV28 and TRBJ2-7, with 7 positions matching TRBD1. J lost 3 bases, V lost 6 bases, and 14 bases had no gene match. The CDR3 runs to 16 residues. Germline CDR1 is MDHEN and CDR2 is SYDVKM. The CDR3 spells CASSFIPGQMFYEQYF. CDR3 nucleotide sequence: TGTGCCAGCAGCTTCATCCCGGGACAGATGTTCTACGAGCAGTACTTC.

The chain recombines TRBV19 with TRBJ1-2; tentatively, D is TRBD1 (6 bases). Germline V CDR1 and CDR2: LNHDA, SQIVND (reference sequence). Trimming shortened V by 1 base and J by 4 bases, and 10 bases separated the two germline ends. The CDR3 is 14 residues long. The CDR3 region has the DNA TGTGCCAGTAGTATAGGACAGGATGCCTATGGCTACACCTTC. Translating it yields CASSIGQDAYGYTF.

The chain employs TRBV11-2 and TRBJ1-1; 7 nucleotides line up with TRBD1. V trimming: 4 bases; J trimming: 3 bases; junction bases outside the gene matches: 11. The CDR3 covers 16 residues. CDR1 SGHAT and CDR2 FQNNGV come from the germline V gene. This CDR3 is CASSSFPTGTYTEAFF. CDR3 in DNA: TGTGCCAGCAGCTCTTTCCCGACAGGGACCTACACTGAAGCTTTCTTT.

The rearrangement links TRBV7-3 to TRBJ2-3, with 14 bases lining up with TRBD2. From germline, CDR1 is SGHTA and CDR2 FQGTGA. CDR3 size: 14 residues. J gave up 5 bases and V 5 bases, and 0 bases lay outside the gene matches. The CDR3 sequence is CASSGTSGGDTQYF. The DNA for the CDR3 is TGTGCCAGCAGCGGGACTAGCGGGGGAGATACGCAGTATTTT. The full variable domain, in which reference TRBV7-3 and TRBJ2-3 provide the parts outside the CDR3, is GAGVSQTPSNKVTEKGKYVELRCDPISGHTALYWYRQSLGQGPEFLIYFQGTGAADDSGLPNDRFFAVRPEGSVSTLKIQRTERGDSAVYLCASSGTSGGDTQYFGPGTRLTVL.

Remarks on this clone: Germline and junction disagree at one end, which may indicate a read error. The CDR3 DNA is TGTGCTAGCAGCCAAGACAGGGAAGAGACCCAGTACTTC. It specifies CASSQDREETQYF. The chain employs TRBV7-7 and TRBJ2-5; 7 bases line up with TRBD1. The V gene's germline CDR1 is SSHAT and CDR2 FNYEAQ (reference sequence). The CDR3 extends over 13 amino acids.

This clone was seen only once. This chain connects TRBV7-3 to TRBJ1-1; 8 bases agree with TRBD1. Trimming removed 4 bases from V and 1 base from J; junction bases left unmatched: 5. The CDR3 is 15 amino acids. Germline-derived CDR1 and CDR2 are SGHTA and FQGTGA. The CDR3 protein is CASSSQGAENTEAFF. The CDR3 DNA reads TGTGCCAGCAGCTCCCAGGGGGCCGAGAACACTGAAGCTTTCTTT.

This rearrangement joins TRBV5-1 to TRBJ1-5; D is undetermined. Germline values: CDR1 SGHRS, CDR2 YFSETQ. The CDR3 consists of 13 residues. V lost 0 bases and J lost 7, with 8 bases in between. The CDR3 sequence is CASSLDGVQPQHF. The CDR3 region has the DNA TGCGCCAGCAGCTTGGACGGTGTCCAGCCCCAGCATTTT.

The chain has TRBV7-8 and TRBJ2-7; 8 positions match TRBD2. Germline loops: CDR1 SGHVS, CDR2 FQNEAQ. Germline trimming cut 6 bases from V and 1 base from J; bases unmatched to any gene: 11. This CDR3 has 16 residues. The CDR3 bases are TGTGCCAGCAGTTGGGTCACTAGCGGAATTTCCTACGAGCAGTACTTC. Its protein product is CASSWVTSGISYEQYF.

This sequence joins TRBV5-5 and TRBJ2-1; D is possibly TRBD1 (5 bases). V dropped 1 base and J dropped 4 bases, with 15 bases sitting between them. The CDR3 consists of 16 residues. Per germline, CDR1 SGHKS and CDR2 YYEKEE (reference sequence). In DNA, the CDR3 is TGTGCCAGCAGCTTGTATGGACAAAACTTATACAATGAGCAGTTCTTC. It encodes CASSLYGQNLYNEQFF.

This chain connects TRBV6-5 to TRBJ1-4; a possible D gene is TRBD1 (6 bases). CDR1 and CDR2 (germline): MNHEY, SVGAGI. Trimming shortened V by 3 bases and J by 7 bases, and 15 bases separated the two germline ends. This CDR3 comprises 15 residues. CDR3 loop: CASSYSHRVGEKLFF. DNA for the CDR3: TGTGCCAGCAGTTATTCTCACAGGGTGGGTGAAAAACTGTTTTTT.

This clone has a handful of counts. V and J are TRBV4-1 and TRBJ2-3; TRBD2 matches 7 bases. Looked up from germline, CDR1 is MGHRA and CDR2 is YSYEKL. V lost 1 base to trimming and J lost 0 bases; unmatched junction nucleotides: 4. This CDR3 has 16 amino acids. Here the CDR3 DNA reads TGCGCCAGCAGCCAAGTAACAGCGGGGAGCACAGATACGCAGTATTTT. Its protein is CASSQVTAGSTDTQYF.